Below, 9 T cell receptor beta chains from the same sample are listed, as sequenced in a study of CD8 T cells in ankylosing spondylitis. TCRdb processed the 5' RACE reads anew with MiXCR; each CDR3 protein has one entry. Among some 450,000 distinct CDR3 sequences listed, 17% were seen once. Study conclusions and caveats: Seemingly characteristic of ankylosing spondylitis blood was a TCR beta motif consisting of under 10 highly homologous variants.

These receptors have no known antigen. Input material: blood, either unsorted or a sorted T cell fraction (not recorded which). These receptors were obtained from a male donor with ankylosing spondylitis.

V is TRBV7-2 and J is TRBJ2-5; 8 bases fit TRBD2. The V segment lost 3 bases and the J segment 0 bases; nucleotides outside the gene matches: 3. From germline, CDR1 is SGHTA and CDR2 FQGNSA. The CDR3 covers 15 residues. CDR3 amino acids: CASSFSGDYQETQYF. CDR3 DNA: TGTGCCAGCAGCTTTAGCGGGGACTACCAAGAGACCCAGTACTTC.

The chain is built from TRBV27 and TRBJ2-3, with D possibly matching TRBD2 (6 bases). Germline V lookup: CDR1 MNHEY, CDR2 SMNVEV (reference sequence). V lost 4 bases and J lost 0, with 11 bases in between. This CDR3 spans 15 amino acids. The CDR3 is CASSWRGSSTDTQYF. CDR3 DNA sequence: TGTGCCAGCAGTTGGCGGGGCTCTAGCACAGATACGCAGTATTTT.

This clonotype was detected a few times. The chain links TRBV3-1 to TRBJ2-3, with TRBD2 matching over 9 bases. The CDR3 consists of 18 residues. Germline CDR1 LGHDT, CDR2 YNNKEL (reference sequence). Unmatched junction bases numbered 11, after V lost 4 bases and J lost 0 bases. The CDR3 DNA follows: TGTGCCAGCAGCCGACAAACGACGACTAGCGGAAGCACAGATACGCAGTATTTT. This encodes CASSRQTTTSGSTDTQYF.

The chain combines TRBV5-1 with TRBJ2-3, with a tentative D call TRBD1 (6 bases). The length of the CDR3 is 15 residues. V was pared by 5 bases and J by 1 base, with 14 bases between. Germline V gene sequence: CDR1 SGHRS, CDR2 YFSETQ. For the CDR3, the DNA is TGCGCCAGCAGTTATTCGGGACACCGCACAGATACGCAGTATTTT. Encoded protein: CASSYSGHRTDTQYF.

The V and J genes are TRBV20-1 and TRBJ1-2; unclear D gene. The CDR3 spans 12 residues. The germline V gene has CDR1 DFQATT and CDR2 SNEGSKA (reference sequence). V lost 3 bases and J lost 6, with 11 bases in between. The CDR3 region has the DNA TGCAGTGCTAGTCAGACCCGAAATGGCTACACCTTC. Residues: CSASQTRNGYTF.

This clonotype was found many times. The rearrangement uses TRBV18 and TRBJ2-6; 7 bases match TRBD2. Trimming cost V 2 bases and J 0 bases; bases outside gene matches: 7. The CDR3 is 18 residues long. The germline V gene encodes CDR1 KGHSH and CDR2 LQKENI. CDR3 sequence (DNA): TGTGCCAGCTCACCAACTAGCGTCCGAAGCTCTGGGGCCAACGTCCTGACTTTC. Translation: CASSPTSVRSSGANVLTF.

This clonotype was seen a handful of times. The V gene is TRBV12-3 or TRBV12-4, the J gene TRBJ2-5; TRBD2 aligns across 8 bases. The CDR3 spans 15 residues. V lost 3 bases to trimming and J lost 2 bases; unmatched junction nucleotides: 5. DNA of the CDR3: TGTGCCAGCAGTTTTGCGGGGGGCCGACAAGAGACCCAGTACTTC. It codes for CASSFAGGRQETQYF.

This clonotype was detected many times. This chain connects TRBV29-1 to TRBJ1-3, with D unresolved. V was pared by 4 bases and J by 0 bases, with 7 bases between. This CDR3 is built from 13 residues. CDR1 and CDR2 from the germline V gene are SQVTM and ANQGSEA. The CDR3 protein is CSVGEGSGNTIYF. The DNA of the CDR3 is TGCAGCGTTGGAGAGGGCTCTGGAAACACCATATATTTT.

This clonotype was seen once. The V and J genes are TRBV20-1 and TRBJ2-3; D gene uncertain. The CDR3 contains 13 residues. Germline CDR1 is DFQATT and CDR2 is SNEGSKA (reference sequence). V was trimmed by 8 bases and J by 1 base, leaving 13 bases between them. As DNA, the CDR3 is TGCAGTACCACTCTTCCAGGCACAGATACGCAGTATTTT. Protein product: CSTTLPGTDTQYF.